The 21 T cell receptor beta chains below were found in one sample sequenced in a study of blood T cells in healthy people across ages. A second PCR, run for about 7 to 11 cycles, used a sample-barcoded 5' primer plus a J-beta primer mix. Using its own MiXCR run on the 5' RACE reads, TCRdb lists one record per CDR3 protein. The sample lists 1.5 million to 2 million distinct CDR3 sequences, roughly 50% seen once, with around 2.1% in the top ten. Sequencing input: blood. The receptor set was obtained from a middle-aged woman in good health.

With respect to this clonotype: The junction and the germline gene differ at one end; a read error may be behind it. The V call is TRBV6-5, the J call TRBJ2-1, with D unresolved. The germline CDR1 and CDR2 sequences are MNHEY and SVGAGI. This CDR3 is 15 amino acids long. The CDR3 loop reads CTSKIQTGSYNEQFF. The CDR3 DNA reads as TGTACCAGCAAGATCCAAACGGGCTCCTACAATGAGCAGTTCTTC.

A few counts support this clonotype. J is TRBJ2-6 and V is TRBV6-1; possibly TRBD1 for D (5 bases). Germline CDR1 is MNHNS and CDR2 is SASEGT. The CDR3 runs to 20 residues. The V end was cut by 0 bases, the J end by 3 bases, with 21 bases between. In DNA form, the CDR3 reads TGTGCCAGCAGTGAAGCGCTTCGAGGCAGGGTCCTACGTGGGGCCAACGTCCTGACTTTC. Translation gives CASSEALRGRVLRGANVLTF.

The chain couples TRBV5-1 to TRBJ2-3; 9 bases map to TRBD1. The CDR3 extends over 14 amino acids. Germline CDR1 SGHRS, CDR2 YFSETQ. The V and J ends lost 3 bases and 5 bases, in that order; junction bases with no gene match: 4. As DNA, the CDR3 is TGCGCCAGCAGCTGGGACAGGGTAGTAGATACGCAGTATTTT. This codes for CASSWDRVVDTQYF.

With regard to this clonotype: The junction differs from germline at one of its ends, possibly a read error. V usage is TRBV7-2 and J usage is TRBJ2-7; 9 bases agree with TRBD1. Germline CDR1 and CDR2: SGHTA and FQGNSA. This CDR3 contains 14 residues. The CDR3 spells CACSKGQGLDEQYF. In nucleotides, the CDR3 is TGTGCCTGCAGCAAGGGACAGGGCCTCGACGAGCAGTACTTC.

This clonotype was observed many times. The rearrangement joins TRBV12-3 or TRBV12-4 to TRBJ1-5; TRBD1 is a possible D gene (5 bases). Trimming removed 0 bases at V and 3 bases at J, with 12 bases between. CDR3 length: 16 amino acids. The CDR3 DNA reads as TGTGCCAGCAGTTTAGCTCTGGCAGGGAACAATCAGCCCCAGCATTTT. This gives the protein CASSLALAGNNQPQHF.

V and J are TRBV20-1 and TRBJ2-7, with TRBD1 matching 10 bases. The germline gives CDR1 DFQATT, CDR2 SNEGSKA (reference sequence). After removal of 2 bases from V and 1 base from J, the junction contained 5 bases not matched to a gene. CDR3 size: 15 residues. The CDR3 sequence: CSARRGQGPSYEQYF. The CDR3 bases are TGCAGTGCTAGAAGGGGACAGGGGCCTTCCTACGAGCAGTACTTC.

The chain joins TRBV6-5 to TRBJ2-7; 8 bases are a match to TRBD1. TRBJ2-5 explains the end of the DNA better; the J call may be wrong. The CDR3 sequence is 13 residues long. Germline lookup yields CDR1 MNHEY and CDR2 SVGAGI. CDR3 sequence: CASSPGGVKTQYF. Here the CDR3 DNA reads TGTGCCAGCAGCCCAGGGGGCGTGAAGACCCAGTACTTC.

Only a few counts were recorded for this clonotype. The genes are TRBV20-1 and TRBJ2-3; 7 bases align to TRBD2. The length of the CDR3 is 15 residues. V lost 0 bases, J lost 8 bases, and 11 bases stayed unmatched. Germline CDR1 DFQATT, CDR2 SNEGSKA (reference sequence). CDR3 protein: CSARDRERGEATQYF. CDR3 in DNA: TGCAGTGCTAGAGATCGGGAGCGGGGTGAGGCTACGCAGTATTTT.

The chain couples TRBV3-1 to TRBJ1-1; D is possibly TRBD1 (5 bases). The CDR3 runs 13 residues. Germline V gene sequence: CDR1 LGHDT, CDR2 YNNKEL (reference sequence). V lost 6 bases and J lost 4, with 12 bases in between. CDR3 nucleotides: TGTGCCAGCAGTAAGGGGCTGGGCACTGAAGCTTTCTTT. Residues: CASSKGLGTEAFF.

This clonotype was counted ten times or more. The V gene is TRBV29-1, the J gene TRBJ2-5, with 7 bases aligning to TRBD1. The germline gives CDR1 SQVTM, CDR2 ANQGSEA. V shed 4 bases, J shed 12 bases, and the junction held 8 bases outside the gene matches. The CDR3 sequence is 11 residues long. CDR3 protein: CSVVEGTGEYF. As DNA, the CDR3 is TGCAGCGTTGTAGAGGGAACAGGGGAGTACTTC.

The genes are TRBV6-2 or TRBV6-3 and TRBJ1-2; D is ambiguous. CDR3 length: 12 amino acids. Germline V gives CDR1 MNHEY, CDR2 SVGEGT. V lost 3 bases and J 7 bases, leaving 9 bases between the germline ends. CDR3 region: CASSYSFGGYTF. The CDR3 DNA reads TGTGCCAGCAGTTATAGTTTCGGTGGCTACACCTTC.

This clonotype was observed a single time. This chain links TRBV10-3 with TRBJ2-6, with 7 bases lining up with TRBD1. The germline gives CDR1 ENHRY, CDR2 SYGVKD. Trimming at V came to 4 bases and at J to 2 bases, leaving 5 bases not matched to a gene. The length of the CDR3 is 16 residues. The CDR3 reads CAISGRQGAGANVLTF. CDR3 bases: TGTGCCATCAGTGGCCGACAGGGAGCTGGGGCCAACGTCCTGACTTTC.

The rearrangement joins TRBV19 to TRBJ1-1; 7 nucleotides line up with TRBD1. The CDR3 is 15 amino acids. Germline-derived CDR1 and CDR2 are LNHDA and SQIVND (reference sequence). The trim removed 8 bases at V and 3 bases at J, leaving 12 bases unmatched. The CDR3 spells CASPPPGTEHTEAFF. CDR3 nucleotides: TGTGCCAGTCCCCCCCCTGGGACAGAACACACTGAAGCTTTCTTT.

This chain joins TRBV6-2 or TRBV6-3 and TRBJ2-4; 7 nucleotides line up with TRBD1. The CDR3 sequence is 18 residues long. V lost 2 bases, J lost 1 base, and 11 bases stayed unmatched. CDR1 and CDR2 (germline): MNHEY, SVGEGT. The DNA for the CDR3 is TGTGCCAGCAGTTACATGGCTGACAGGGAAATTGCCAAAAACATTCAGTACTTC. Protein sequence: CASSYMADREIAKNIQYF.

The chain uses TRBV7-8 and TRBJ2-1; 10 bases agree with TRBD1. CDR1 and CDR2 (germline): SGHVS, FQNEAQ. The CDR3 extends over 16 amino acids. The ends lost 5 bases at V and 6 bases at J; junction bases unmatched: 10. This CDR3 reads CASSPDTGTGANEQFF. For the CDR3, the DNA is TGTGCCAGCAGCCCCGACACCGGGACAGGGGCCAATGAGCAGTTCTTC. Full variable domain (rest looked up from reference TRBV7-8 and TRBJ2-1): GAGVSQSPRYKVAKRGQDVALRCDPISGHVSLFWYQQALGQGPEFLTYFQNEAQLDKSGLPSDRFFAERPEGSVSTLKIQRTQQEDSAVYLCASSPDTGTGANEQFFGPGTRLTVL.

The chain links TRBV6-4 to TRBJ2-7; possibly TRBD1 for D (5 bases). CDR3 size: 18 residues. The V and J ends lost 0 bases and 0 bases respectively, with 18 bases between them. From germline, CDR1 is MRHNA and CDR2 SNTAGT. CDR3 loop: CASSDSMIQALSSYEQYF. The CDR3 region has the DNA TGTGCCAGCAGTGACTCGATGATACAGGCCCTAAGCTCCTACGAGCAGTACTTC.

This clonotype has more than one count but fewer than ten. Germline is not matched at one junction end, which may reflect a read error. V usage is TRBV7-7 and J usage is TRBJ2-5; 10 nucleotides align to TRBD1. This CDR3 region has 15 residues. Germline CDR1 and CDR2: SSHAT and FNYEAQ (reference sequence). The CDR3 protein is CASSRGQGIIETQYF. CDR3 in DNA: TGTGCTAGCAGCCGGGGACAGGGGATAATAGAGACCCAGTACTTC.

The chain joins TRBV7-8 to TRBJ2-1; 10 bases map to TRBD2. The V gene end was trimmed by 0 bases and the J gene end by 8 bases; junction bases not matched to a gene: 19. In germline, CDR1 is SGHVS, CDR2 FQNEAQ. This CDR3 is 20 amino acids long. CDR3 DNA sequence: TGTGCCAGCAGCTTAGCGCCCCTATTCTCAGCGGGGGGGCCATTACATGAGCAGTTCTTC. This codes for CASSLAPLFSAGGPLHEQFF.

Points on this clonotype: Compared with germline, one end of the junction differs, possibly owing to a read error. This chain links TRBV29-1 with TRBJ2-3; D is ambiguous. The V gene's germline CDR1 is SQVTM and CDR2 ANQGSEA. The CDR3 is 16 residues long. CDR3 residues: CSVVPLPNHFTETQYF. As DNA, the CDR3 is TGCAGCGTTGTTCCCCTCCCGAACCACTTCACAGAGACGCAGTATTTT.

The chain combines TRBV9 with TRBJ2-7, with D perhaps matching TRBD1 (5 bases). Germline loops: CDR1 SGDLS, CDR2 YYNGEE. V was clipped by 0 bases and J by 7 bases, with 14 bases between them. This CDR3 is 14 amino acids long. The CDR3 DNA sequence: TGTGCCAGCAGCGTAGCTCCTGGGGCGCGGGAGCAGTACTTC. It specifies CASSVAPGAREQYF.

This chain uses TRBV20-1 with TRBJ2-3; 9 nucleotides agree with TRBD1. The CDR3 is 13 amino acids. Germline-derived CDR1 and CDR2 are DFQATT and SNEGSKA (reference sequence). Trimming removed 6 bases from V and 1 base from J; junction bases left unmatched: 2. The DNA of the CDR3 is TGCAGTGCGGGACAGGGCCGCACAGATACGCAGTATTTT. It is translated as CSAGQGRTDTQYF.